This record looks at one T cell receptor (beta chain) sequence and its context. Its antigen is currently unknown. The sample comes from a study of cytomegalovirus exposure and HLA in healthy donors. As for the study in general: Some 77 million unique TCRs from HLA-typed donors were held in an early release of data. Out of around 360 genotyped donors, roughly 83% belonged to the Caucasian-associated ancestry cluster.

After removal of 3 bases from V and 1 base from J, the junction contained 13 bases not matched to a gene. Germline values: CDR1 MDHEN, CDR2 SYDVKM. This CDR3 has 20 amino acids. With 60 Vbeta and 13 Jbeta primers, the PCR was carried out. The repertoire was sequenced with immunoSEQ multiplex PCR; TCRdb's copy has only in-frame clones and lacks some. The top ten clones hold less than 3% of a sample with 60,000 to 70,000 clones, 80% to 90% of them seen once. Overall study results and limits: Later examination showed HLA-associated TCR beta chains had greater clonal expansion than equally common others.

Sample: PBMCs. The gene calls are TRBV28 and TRBJ2-6; 9 bases line up with TRBD2. This clonotype was obtained from a woman under 40 in good health and CMV-seronegative. The CDR3 sequence: CASSFFEMAGGPSGANVLTF. CDR3 bases: TGTGCCAGCAGTTTCTTCGAGATGGCGGGGGGGCCTTCTGGGGCCAACGTCCTGACTTTC.